Shown below are 25 T cell receptor beta chains from a single sample sequenced in a study of blood T cell repertoires in COVID-19. Measured with immunoSEQ multiplex PCR; TCRdb has only the in-frame clones, and not every one. Seen here are about 390,000 clones, about 90% observed once, and the top ten hold about 2.1%. Sequenced material: peripheral blood. These receptors all come from a woman aged 60-75 years with COVID-19, enrolled during active disease.

This clone appeared a few times. The chain is built from TRBV7-9 and TRBJ2-3; D may be TRBD1 (6 bases). The V end lost 0 bases, the J end lost 0 bases, and 7 bases lay between the germline ends. The CDR3 sequence is 15 residues long. Germline V gene lookup returns CDR1 SEHNR and CDR2 FQNEAQ (reference sequence). The CDR3 DNA sequence: TGTGCCAGCAGCTTAGCGGGGGCTAGCACAGATACGCAGTATTTT. Protein: CASSLAGASTDTQYF.

This clone has a handful of counts. This chain uses TRBV27 with TRBJ2-7; 8 bases line up with TRBD1. Looked up from germline, CDR1 is MNHEY and CDR2 is SMNVEV (reference sequence). This CDR3 has 14 amino acids. After removal of 8 bases from V and 1 base from J, the junction contained 7 bases not matched to a gene. The CDR3 protein is CASRGQGLSYEQYF. Written as DNA, the CDR3 is TGTGCCAGCCGAGGACAGGGCCTATCCTACGAGCAGTACTTC.

The CDR3 reads CASSTQGASGYTF. The CDR3 nucleotides read TGTGCCAGTAGTACCCAGGGGGCCAGTGGCTACACCTTC. The gene calls are TRBV19 and TRBJ1-2, with TRBD1 matching over 8 bases. Germline V lookup: CDR1 LNHDA, CDR2 SQIVND (reference sequence). This CDR3 spans 13 amino acids. Trimming cost V 4 bases and J 7 bases; bases outside gene matches: 5.

The V gene is TRBV19, the J gene TRBJ1-5; D is unresolved. Trimming shortened V by 4 bases and J by 1 base, and 17 bases separated the two germline ends. The CDR3 loop spans 17 amino acids. Germline lookup yields CDR1 LNHDA and CDR2 SQIVND (reference sequence). CDR3 DNA sequence: TGTGCCAGTAGTACGTCGTCGACTCTGGTGAGCAATCAGCCCCAGCATTTT. Translated: CASSTSSTLVSNQPQHF.

The rearrangement links TRBV2 to TRBJ2-3; 9 nucleotides match TRBD2. J lost 5 bases, V lost 3 bases, and 12 bases had no gene match. CDR1 SNHLY and CDR2 FYNNEI come from the germline V gene. This CDR3 is 17 amino acids long. For the CDR3, the DNA is TGTGCCAGCAGTGAGGGTCTTGGCGGGGGGGCAAGAGATACGCAGTATTTT. It specifies CASSEGLGGGARDTQYF. The full variable domain, completed using reference TRBV2 and TRBJ2-3, is EPEVTQTPSHQVTQMGQEVILRCVPISNHLYFYWYRQILGQKVEFLVSFYNNEISEKSEIFDDQFSVERPDGSNFTLKIRSTKLEDSAMYFCASSEGLGGGARDTQYFGPGTRLTVL.

CDR3 amino acids: CASTREGGTYNEQFF. CDR3 nucleotide sequence: TGCGCCAGCACCCGTGAAGGGGGCACCTACAATGAGCAGTTCTTC. The chain has TRBV5-1 and TRBJ2-1, with 7 bases matching TRBD1. J was trimmed by 2 bases and V by 6 bases; bases with no gene match: 8. The CDR3 has 15 amino acids. In germline, CDR1 is SGHRS, CDR2 YFSETQ.

DNA for the CDR3: TGTGCCAGCAGCTTCAATACAGAAGAGACCCAGTACTTC. Amino acids: CASSFNTEETQYF. V and J are TRBV7-6 and TRBJ2-5; D gene ambiguous. The CDR3 covers 13 residues. Germline V lookup: CDR1 SGHVS, CDR2 FNYEAQ. Trimming cost V 3 bases and J 3 bases, with 8 bases left between them. The full variable domain, in which reference TRBV7-6 and TRBJ2-5 provide the parts outside the CDR3, is GAGVSQSPRYKVTKRGQDVALRCDPISGHVSLYWYRQALGQGPEFLTYFNYEAQQDKSGLPNDRFSAERPEGSISTLTIQRTEQRDSAMYRCASSFNTEETQYFGPGTRLLVL.

The chain carries TRBV7-9 and TRBJ1-4; weak D call: TRBD1 (5 bases). CDR1 SEHNR and CDR2 FQNEAQ come from the germline V gene (reference sequence). Trimming took 5 bases from V and 8 from J, leaving 18 bases between them. This CDR3 is built from 15 residues. As DNA, the CDR3 is TGTGCCAGCAGCCAAAACAGGTGGAGTAGGGAAAAACTGTTTTTT. Amino acid sequence: CASSQNRWSREKLFF.

The V and J genes are TRBV29-1 and TRBJ2-5; maybe TRBD2 (5 bases). Germline V gene sequence: CDR1 SQVTM, CDR2 ANQGSEA. V lost 6 bases and J 0 bases, leaving 11 bases between the germline ends. The CDR3 spans 13 residues. The CDR3 spells CSVQDGNQETQYF. CDR3 sequence (DNA): TGCAGCGTCCAGGACGGGAACCAAGAGACCCAGTACTTC.

The chain couples TRBV10-1 to TRBJ1-5; D might be TRBD1 (6 bases). Per the germline V gene, CDR1 is WNHNN and CDR2 is SYGVQD (reference sequence). The V end lost 7 bases, the J end lost 3 bases, and 10 bases lay between the germline ends. The CDR3 totals 13 residues. The CDR3 loop reads CASKGQSNQPQHF. For the CDR3, the DNA is TGCGCCAGCAAAGGACAGTCCAATCAGCCCCAGCATTTT.

The V call is TRBV24-1, the J call TRBJ2-7; D gene unclear. Germline CDR1 reads KGHDR; CDR2 reads SFDVKD. The CDR3 spans 13 residues. The ends were cut back, 5 bases at V and 6 bases at J, with 13 bases in the middle. CDR3 region: CATSAMGLPEQYF. CDR3 bases: TGTGCCACCAGTGCCATGGGCCTCCCCGAGCAGTACTTC.

The chain recombines TRBV3-1 (or the pseudogene TRBV3-2) with TRBJ2-7; a weak D match, TRBD1 (6 bases). Germline V gene data show CDR1 as LGHDT and CDR2 as YNNKEL (reference sequence). This CDR3 is 13 amino acids long. The germline V and J ends were trimmed by 3 bases and 2 bases, with 8 bases remaining between them. Here the CDR3 DNA reads TGTGCCAGCAGCCACGGACAGCCCTACGAGCAGTACTTC. Translated: CASSHGQPYEQYF.

The rearrangement joins TRBV4-2 to TRBJ1-2, with 8 bases fitting TRBD1. The CDR3 runs to 13 residues. V lost 7 bases, J lost 6 bases, and 7 bases stayed unmatched. CDR1 is LGHNA, CDR2 YNFKEQ, per germline. CDR3 DNA: TGTGCCAGCACCCAGGACAGGGACGATGGCTACACCTTC. Its translation: CASTQDRDDGYTF.

This chain connects TRBV4-2 to TRBJ2-3; TRBD2 might be the D (5 bases). CDR3 length equals 15 residues. Germline CDR1 is LGHNA and CDR2 is YNFKEQ. V lost 0 bases, J lost 4 bases, and 11 bases lay in between. CDR3 region: CASSQDLRGSDTQYF. CDR3 coding DNA: TGTGCCAGCAGCCAAGATCTAAGAGGGTCAGATACGCAGTATTTT.

The chain joins TRBV5-1 to TRBJ2-1; TRBD1 matches 10 bases. Trimming took 4 bases from V and 7 from J; bases not matched to a gene: 8. The germline gives CDR1 SGHRS, CDR2 YFSETQ. There are 15 residues in the CDR3. The CDR3 DNA reads as TGCGCCAGCAGCCTCGGGACAGGGGTGTTAAATGAGCAGTTCTTC. This gives the protein CASSLGTGVLNEQFF.

The chain joins TRBV6-6 to TRBJ1-2, with 9 bases aligning to TRBD1. V trimming: 0 bases; J trimming: 5 bases; junction bases outside the gene matches: 4. Germline CDR1 reads MNHNY; CDR2 reads SVGAGI (reference sequence). CDR3 length equals 15 residues. Here the CDR3 reads CASSYSPGQGYGYTF. Here the CDR3 DNA reads TGTGCCAGCAGTTACTCCCCGGGACAGGGTTATGGCTACACCTTC.

The chain carries TRBV7-8 and TRBJ2-3, with TRBD2 matching 11 bases. Germline CDR1 is SGHVS and CDR2 is FQNEAQ. CDR3 length: 17 residues. The V gene end was trimmed by 5 bases and the J gene end by 6 bases; junction bases not matched to a gene: 13. The CDR3 sequence is CASSPALAGGVWDTQYF. CDR3 coding DNA: TGTGCCAGCAGCCCCGCTCTAGCGGGGGGAGTGTGGGATACGCAGTATTTT.

V gene TRBV2 combines with J gene TRBJ1-1; 9 nucleotides match TRBD1. With 5 bases clipped from V and 0 bases from J, the junction kept 10 bases outside the gene matches. This CDR3 has 17 residues. The germline V gene has CDR1 SNHLY and CDR2 FYNNEI. The DNA for the CDR3 is TGTGCCAGCAGTACACCGGGACAGGGAACAATGAACACTGAAGCTTTCTTT. Translated: CASSTPGQGTMNTEAFF.

The chain is built from TRBV5-5 and TRBJ1-2; 9 bases map to TRBD1. Losses at the gene ends were 5 bases for V and 13 bases for J; bases not matched to a gene: 9. The CDR3 spans 12 residues. Germline loops: CDR1 SGHKS, CDR2 YYEKEE (reference sequence). The DNA for the CDR3 is TGTGCCAGCAGTCAAAGGACAGGGGAGAGCACCTTC. It specifies CASSQRTGESTF. Looking up the rest from reference TRBV5-5 and TRBJ1-2 gives the full variable domain: DAGVTQSPTHLIKTRGQQVTLRCSPISGHKSVSWYQQVLGQGPQFIFQYYEKEERGRGNFPDRFSARQFPNYSSELNVNALLLGDSALYLCASSQRTGESTFGSGTRLTVV.

This chain uses TRBV7-9 with TRBJ1-2; 7 positions match TRBD1. The V segment lost 1 base and the J segment 6 bases; nucleotides outside the gene matches: 5. The CDR3 is made up of 14 amino acids. Germline V gene data show CDR1 as SEHNR and CDR2 as FQNEAQ (reference sequence). CDR3: CASSLGQGIHGYTF. As DNA, the CDR3 is TGTGCCAGCAGCTTAGGACAGGGCATCCATGGCTACACCTTC. Variable domain in full (rest from reference TRBV7-9 and TRBJ1-2): DTGVSQNPRHKITKRGQNVTFRCDPISEHNRLYWYRQTLGQGPEFLTYFQNEAQLEKSRLLSDRFSAERPKGSFSTLEIQRTEQGDSAMYLCASSLGQGIHGYTFGSGTRLTVV.

V usage is TRBV28 and J usage is TRBJ1-2, with TRBD1 matching over 7 bases. The CDR3 is 15 amino acids. With 2 bases clipped from V and 7 bases from J, the junction kept 10 bases outside the gene matches. CDR1 is MDHEN, CDR2 SYDVKM, per germline. As DNA, the CDR3 is TGTGCCAGCAGTTTAGTGGGGGGACAGTATGGTGGCTACACCTTC. Translating gives CASSLVGGQYGGYTF.

V is TRBV2 and J is TRBJ2-6, with TRBD1 matching over 8 bases. Losses at the gene ends were 5 bases for V and 2 bases for J; bases not matched to a gene: 2. Germline V gene lookup returns CDR1 SNHLY and CDR2 FYNNEI. There are 15 residues in the CDR3. CDR3 sequence (DNA): TGTGCCAGCAGTTGGACAGGGACTGGGGCCAACGTCCTGACTTTC. Its protein is CASSWTGTGANVLTF.

The chain employs TRBV28 and TRBJ2-3, with a possible D match to TRBD2 (6 bases). This CDR3 is 13 amino acids long. V lost 8 bases, J lost 4 bases, and 13 bases lay in between. CDR1 is MDHEN and CDR2 is SYDVKM in the germline V gene. The DNA for the CDR3 is TGTGCCAGCTCCGGAGGGGTCCCAGATACGCAGTATTTT. This gives the protein CASSGGVPDTQYF.

The chain employs TRBV9 and TRBJ2-1; 9 bases match TRBD2. The CDR3 is made up of 13 amino acids. With 2 bases clipped from V and 9 bases from J, the junction kept 3 bases outside the gene matches. The germline CDR1 and CDR2 sequences are SGDLS and YYNGEE. In DNA, the CDR3 is TGTGCCAGCAGCGTCGGGACTAGCATTGAGCAGTTCTTC. This translates into CASSVGTSIEQFF.

This chain uses TRBV5-1 with TRBJ1-2, with TRBD1 identical over 9 bases. In germline, CDR1 is SGHRS, CDR2 YFSETQ. The CDR3 totals 15 residues. The trim removed 4 bases at V and 2 bases at J, leaving 6 bases unmatched. The CDR3: CASSVQTGGNYGYTF. The CDR3 DNA follows: TGCGCCAGCAGCGTCCAGACAGGGGGAAACTATGGCTACACCTTC.